A single T cell receptor (beta chain) is shown here with its context. The sample holds other DNA sequences that translate to the same CDR3. The CDR3 spans 15 residues. V gave up 5 bases and J gave up 4 bases; unmatched junction bases: 2. Germline CDR1 reads SEHNR; CDR2 reads FQNEAQ (reference sequence). Once extracted for a subset, genomic DNA was divided evenly among several immunoSEQ plates. This table comes from immunoSEQ multiplex PCR, and its TCRdb copy is limited to in-frame clones, with some not included. The table includes roughly 2.5 million clones, roughly 92% detected once. This sample stems from a study of shared clonotypes between healthy human individuals. Study-level background: A donor's plate count was three for CD4 naive and three for CD4 memory; CD8 naive had two and CD8 memory one.

The chain is built from TRBV7-9 and TRBJ2-1, with 13 bases fitting TRBD2. Sample: naive CD4+ T cells sorted from blood. Subset denoted: CD45RA+ positively selected. This receptor was taken from a man younger than 35 in good health. CDR3 sequence: CASSRLAGGYNEQFF. The CDR3, as DNA: TGTGCCAGCAGCCGACTAGCGGGGGGATACAATGAGCAGTTCTTC.